This T cell receptor (beta chain) was sequenced for a study of blood T cell repertoires in COVID-19. Study background: Sources were T cells, B-cell-depleted T cells, or PBMCs; the material itself was cDNA or gDNA.

The CDR3 totals 15 residues. Germline V CDR1 and CDR2: SGHVT, SQSDAQ. After removal of 5 bases from V and 7 bases from J, the junction contained 8 bases not matched to a gene. Here immunoSEQ multiplex PCR was the method, and the copy in TCRdb shows in-frame clones only, minus some. This table has 85,000 to 130,000 clones, around four fifths appearing once. Sequencing input: peripheral blood. This TCR was recovered from a man aged 55 to 70 with acute or convalescent COVID-19. J is TRBJ1-5 and V is TRBV7-4, with 10 nucleotides matching TRBD1. The CDR3, as DNA: TGTGCCAGCAGCCCCGACAGGGGGCTTAGGCAGCCCCAGCATTTT. Amino acids: CASSPDRGLRQPQHF.